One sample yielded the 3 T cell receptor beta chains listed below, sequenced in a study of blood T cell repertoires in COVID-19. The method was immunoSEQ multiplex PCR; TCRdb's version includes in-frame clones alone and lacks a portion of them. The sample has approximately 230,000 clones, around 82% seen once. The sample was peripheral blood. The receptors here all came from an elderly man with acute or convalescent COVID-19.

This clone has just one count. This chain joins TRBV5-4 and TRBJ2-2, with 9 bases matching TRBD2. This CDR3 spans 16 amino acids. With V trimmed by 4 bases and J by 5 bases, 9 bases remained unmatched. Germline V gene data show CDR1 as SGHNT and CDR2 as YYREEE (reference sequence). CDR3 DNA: TGTGCCAGCAGCCAGGGGGGGCTAGCGGGAACCGGGGAGCTGTTTTTT. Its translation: CASSQGGLAGTGELFF. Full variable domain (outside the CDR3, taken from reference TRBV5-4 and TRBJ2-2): ETGVTQSPTHLIKTRGQQVTLRCSSQSGHNTVSWYQQALGQGPQFIFQYYREEENGRGNFPPRFSGLQFPNYSSELNVNALELDDSALYLCASSQGGLAGTGELFFGEGSRLTVL.

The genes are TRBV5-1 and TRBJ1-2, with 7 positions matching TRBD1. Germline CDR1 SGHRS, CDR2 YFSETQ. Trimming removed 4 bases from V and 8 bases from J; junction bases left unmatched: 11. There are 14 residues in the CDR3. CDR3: CASSPGQGVSGYTF. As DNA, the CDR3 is TGCGCCAGCAGCCCCGGGCAGGGGGTTTCAGGCTACACCTTC.

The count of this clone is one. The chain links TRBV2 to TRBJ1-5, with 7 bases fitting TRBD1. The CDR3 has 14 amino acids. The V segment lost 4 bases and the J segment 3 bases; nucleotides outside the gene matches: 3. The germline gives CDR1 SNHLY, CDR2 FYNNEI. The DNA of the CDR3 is TGTGCCAGCAGTGTAGGGACAGCCAATCAGCCCCAGCATTTT. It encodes CASSVGTANQPQHF.